The 6 T cell receptor beta chains in this list originate from one sample, sequenced in a study of T-cell memory formation after mild COVID-19. TCRdb itself ran the 5' RACE reads through MiXCR, one entry per CDR3 protein. Altogether around 300,000 distinct CDR3 sequences are present, roughly 17% being singletons, with the ten largest covering roughly 23%. Sequencing was done on a sample of PBMCs or a T cell subset sorted from them (not recorded which). The receptor source for this set is a man younger than 35 who had mild COVID-19 (a few samples of this study predate the infection). Cell type and time point are not known.

This clonotype was seen only a few times. The chain recombines TRBV7-9 with TRBJ2-5, with D possibly TRBD1 on 6 matching bases. In germline, CDR1 is SEHNR, CDR2 FQNEAQ (reference sequence). V dropped 5 bases and J dropped 8 bases, with 21 bases sitting between them. The CDR3 consists of 15 residues. CDR3 residues: CASSTPRGPSVTQYF. As DNA, the CDR3 is TGTGCCAGCAGCACCCCCAGGGGACCTTCCGTTACCCAGTACTTC.

V is TRBV4-3 and J is TRBJ1-2; possibly TRBD1 for D (5 bases). Looked up from germline, CDR1 is LGHNA and CDR2 is YSLEER. V dropped 0 bases and J dropped 4 bases, with 9 bases sitting between them. This CDR3 has 14 amino acids. CDR3 coding DNA: TGCGCCAGCAGCCAAGACGCGACAGCCTATGGCTACACCTTC. As protein: CASSQDATAYGYTF.

The rearrangement joins TRBV6-1 to TRBJ1-1; a possible D gene is TRBD1 (6 bases). Germline CDR1 is MNHNS and CDR2 is SASEGT. The CDR3 is 15 amino acids. V lost 0 bases to trimming and J lost 3 bases, with 11 bases between them. CDR3 residues: CASSEARGPDTEAFF. CDR3 DNA: TGTGCCAGCAGTGAAGCCCGGGGGCCGGACACTGAAGCTTTCTTT.

This clonotype has just a few counts. The rearrangement joins TRBV12-3 or TRBV12-4 to TRBJ2-3; 8 bases line up with TRBD2. This CDR3 has 13 amino acids. The V segment lost 10 bases and the J segment 6 bases; nucleotides outside the gene matches: 9. The CDR3 region has the DNA TGTGCCACCACGGGGGGGGGCCCTGATACGCAGTATTTT. It encodes CATTGGGPDTQYF.

The V gene is TRBV7-6, the J gene TRBJ1-5; weak D call: TRBD1 (6 bases). The CDR3 runs to 15 residues. Germline V gene sequence: CDR1 SGHVS, CDR2 FNYEAQ. The V and J ends lost 1 base and 3 bases respectively, with 10 bases between them. The CDR3 spells CASSLVDSSNQPQHF. CDR3 nucleotides: TGTGCCAGCAGCTTAGTGGACAGTTCCAATCAGCCCCAGCATTTT. Full variable domain (outside the CDR3, taken from reference TRBV7-6 and TRBJ1-5): GAGVSQSPRYKVTKRGQDVALRCDPISGHVSLYWYRQALGQGPEFLTYFNYEAQQDKSGLPNDRFSAERPEGSISTLTIQRTEQRDSAMYRCASSLVDSSNQPQHFGDGTRLSIL.

The rearrangement joins TRBV6-5 to TRBJ1-4; weak D call: TRBD1 (5 bases). CDR1 is MNHEY and CDR2 is SVGAGI in the germline V gene. Trimming stripped 6 bases from V and 4 bases from J, with 12 bases between. The CDR3 loop spans 14 amino acids. CDR3 nucleotide sequence: TGTGCCAGCAGAGCGACAGAAATTAATGAAAAACTGTTTTTT. It codes for CASRATEINEKLFF.